Listed below are T cell receptor beta chains from one sample, sequenced in a study of blood T cell repertoires in COVID-19. The repertoire was sequenced with immunoSEQ multiplex PCR; TCRdb's copy has only in-frame clones and lacks some. The sample shows 200,000 to 300,000 clones, around nine tenths of them seen only once. Sequencing was done on a sample of peripheral blood. The receptors were gathered from a woman aged 55-70 years with COVID-19, enrolled during active disease. Both conserved end residues are part of each CDR3. A D gene is named only where the DNA matches it firmly. Clone size, where shown, is once, few, many, or a class for clones that have expanded.

d_call | clone_size | j_call | v_call | cdr3_nt | cdr3_aa
. | . | TRBJ1-2 | TRBV14 | TGTGCCAGCAGCCAAGTCGGTGGCTACACCTTC | CASSQVGGYTF
. | . | TRBJ1-1 | TRBV5-1 | TGCGCCAGCAGAACGACAGGGAACACTGAAGCTTTCTTT | CASRTTGNTEAFF
TRBD1 | . | TRBJ2-2 | TRBV5-6 | TGTGCCAGCAGGTGGACGGGACAGGGGACCGGGGAGCTGTTTTTT | CASRWTGQGTGELFF
. | few | TRBJ1-1 | TRBV2 | TGTGCCAGCAGCCGGGGAAGGGCGAGTGGCACTGAAGCTTTCTTT | CASSRGRASGTEAFF
. | . | TRBJ2-1 | TRBV7-3 | TGTGCCAGCAGCTTAATTCCCGGCAATGAGCAGTTCTTC | CASSLIPGNEQFF
TRBD1 | . | TRBJ1-4 | TRBV30 | TGTGCCTGGAGGGGCAACAGGGGGCTAGGTGAAAAACTGTTTTTT | CAWRGNRGLGEKLFF
. | . | TRBJ2-5 | TRBV12-3/TRBV12-4 | TGTGCCAGCAGTTTGTCTGAAGAGACCCAGTACTTC | CASSLSEETQYF
TRBD1 | . | TRBJ1-5 | TRBV2 | TGTGCCAGCAGTATGGACAGGGACATTGGCAATCAGCCCCAGCATTTT | CASSMDRDIGNQPQHF
. | . | TRBJ2-7 | TRBV5-6 | TGTGCCAGCAGCTCCTACGCGAGAACGGTTCTTGCCTACGAGCAGTACTTC | CASSSYARTVLAYEQYF
. | . | TRBJ2-3 | TRBV7-8 | TGTGCCAGCAGCTTAGCTGTGACTGCCACCTCCCACGTGGATACGCAGTATTTT | CASSLAVTATSHVDTQYF
TRBD1 | . | TRBJ1-2 | TRBV5-6 | TGTGCCAGCAGCCGGACAGGGATAAACTATGGCTACACCTTC | CASSRTGINYGYTF
TRBD1 | . | TRBJ2-1 | TRBV24-1 | TGTGCCACCAGTGATACGACCCGAGGACAGGGAAGTTTGTACAATGAGCAGTTCTTC | CATSDTTRGQGSLYNEQFF
. | once | TRBJ2-1 | TRBV28 | TGTGCCAGCACCATCGGGACTGCCTACAATGAGCAGTTCTTC | CASTIGTAYNEQFF
TRBD2 | . | TRBJ2-7 | TRBV11-3 | TGTGCCAGCAGCGCCACTAGCGGGAGTTCCGAGCAGTACTTC | CASSATSGSSEQYF
. | . | TRBJ2-1 | TRBV28 | TGTGCCAGCAACACAGGGTTTTACAATGAGCAGTTCTTC | CASNTGFYNEQFF
TRBD2 | . | TRBJ2-7 | TRBV19 | TGTGCCAGTAGCCCCCGGACTAGCGGAGGTTCCTACGAGCAGTACTTC | CASSPRTSGGSYEQYF
. | . | TRBJ1-3 | TRBV7-9 | TGTGCCAGAGAGGGCAGGAGCGAAAACACCATATATTTT | CAREGRSENTIYF
. | . | TRBJ2-5 | TRBV24-1 | TGTGCCACCAGTGATCCCCCGAGGGGGTTCGGGGAGACCCAGTACTTC | CATSDPPRGFGETQYF
. | . | TRBJ1-3 | TRBV5-1 | TGCGCCAGCAGCACGGAGACAGCCGGAAACACCATATATTTT | CASSTETAGNTIYF
. | few | TRBJ2-7 | TRBV6-1 | TGTGCCAGCAGTGAAAGAATTAGGGCGGGACCGATCTACGAGCAGTACTTC | CASSERIRAGPIYEQYF
. | . | TRBJ2-5 | TRBV11-3 | TGTGCCAGCAGCGACCGGGACTTAGCTGGTGGGGAGACCCAGTACTTC | CASSDRDLAGGETQYF
. | . | TRBJ2-2 | TRBV24-1 | TGTGCCACCAGTGATTTGCCAGGAGGCGGCACCGGGGAGCTGTTTTTT | CATSDLPGGGTGELFF
TRBD2 | . | TRBJ2-7 | TRBV6-2/TRBV6-3 | TGTGCCAGCAGCCTTACTAGCGGGGGATCCTACGAGCAGTACTTC | CASSLTSGGSYEQYF
. | . | TRBJ1-1 | TRBV5-1 | TGCGCCAGCAGCTTGGCCGTGGGGGCACCCATGAACACTGAAGCTTTCTTT | CASSLAVGAPMNTEAFF
. | once | TRBJ2-6 | TRBV9 | TGTGCCAGCAGCACCACATGGGGGGCCAACGTCCTGACTTTC | CASSTTWGANVLTF
TRBD2 | . | TRBJ2-7 | TRBV7-8 | TGTGCCAGCAGCACAACTAGCGGGAGTAAGTACGAGCAGTACTTC | CASSTTSGSKYEQYF
TRBD1 | . | TRBJ1-5 | TRBV6-1 | TGTGCCAGCAGTGAGGGACAGCGCTCTCAGCCCCAGCATTTT | CASSEGQRSQPQHF
. | . | TRBJ2-7 | TRBV18 | TGTGCCAGCTCACCCATTAGCCTGACCCAACTAGGCTGGGTAATGGGTATCGAGCAGTACTTC | CASSPISLTQLGWVMGIEQYF
TRBD1 | . | TRBJ2-7 | TRBV11-2 | TGTGCCAGCAGCTTAGGGTCCGGGACAGGGGGTCACGAGCAGTACTTC | CASSLGSGTGGHEQYF
. | . | TRBJ2-5 | TRBV18 | TGTGCCAGCTCTAACGTCGGCGGGGAGACCCAGTACTTC | CASSNVGGETQYF
. | once | TRBJ1-1 | TRBV19 | TGTGCCAGTAGTATAGAAGTCAGGGGCACTGAAGCTTTCTTT | CASSIEVRGTEAFF
TRBD1 | . | TRBJ2-7 | TRBV15 | TGTGCCACCAGCAAAGGGACAGGGACTTACTACGAGCAGTACTTC | CATSKGTGTYYEQYF
TRBD2 | few | TRBJ2-7 | TRBV6-5 | TGTGCCAGCAGTTATCGTCTAGCGGGGGCCTACGAGCAGTACTTC | CASSYRLAGAYEQYF
TRBD1 | . | TRBJ1-5 | TRBV5-1 | TGCGCCAGCAGCTTGAATCCGGGACAGGGCTATCAGCCCCAGCATTTT | CASSLNPGQGYQPQHF
TRBD1 | . | TRBJ1-6 | TRBV19 | TGTGCCAGTACCGCGGGGGGACAGTCCTCACCCCTCCACTTT | CASTAGGQSSPLHF
. | once | TRBJ2-3 | TRBV5-5 | TGTGCCAGCAGCTTGGCTGGGCGCACAGATACGCAGTATTTT | CASSLAGRTDTQYF
. | . | TRBJ2-7 | TRBV10-3 | TGTGCCATCATGAGGCAGACGGGCTACGAGCAGTACTTC | CAIMRQTGYEQYF
. | once | TRBJ2-7 | TRBV7-2 | TGTGCCAGCAGCTTGGAGGGGGCAACTTCCTACGAGCAGTACTTC | CASSLEGATSYEQYF
. | once | TRBJ2-7 | TRBV29-1 | TGCAGCGTCACAAAAGGGGACTCCTACGAGCAGTACTTC | CSVTKGDSYEQYF
. | . | TRBJ1-4 | TRBV13 | TGTGCCAGCAGCTCCCTAGGGCTGGGGCAACATGAAAAACTGTTTTTT | CASSSLGLGQHEKLFF
TRBD2 | . | TRBJ2-1 | TRBV29-1 | TGCAGCGTTGCCCCCCTAGCGGGTCGGGACAATGAGCAGTTCTTC | CSVAPLAGRDNEQFF
TRBD2 | . | TRBJ2-1 | TRBV10-2 | TGCGCCAGTAGACTCACCGGGACTAGAATAAGCAATGAGCAGTTCTTC | CASRLTGTRISNEQFF
. | . | TRBJ1-2 | TRBV6-5 | TGTGCCAGCGGAATACAGGCCTCTAACTATGGCTACACCTTC | CASGIQASNYGYTF
TRBD2 | . | TRBJ2-1 | TRBV14 | TGTGCCAGCAGCCCCCTAGACGGACTAGCGGACTACAATGAGCAGTTCTTC | CASSPLDGLADYNEQFF
TRBD2 | . | TRBJ2-1 | TRBV9 | TGTGCCAGCAGCCCCCGGACTAGCGGGAGCCCCCAGTTCTTC | CASSPRTSGSPQFF
. | . | TRBJ2-5 | TRBV29-1 | TGCAGCGTTTCGAGTGGCGGTGGGGAGACCCAGTACTTC | CSVSSGGGETQYF
. | once | TRBJ1-3 | TRBV6-5 | TGTGCCAGCACCGCAGGGGGAAACACCATATATTTT | CASTAGGNTIYF
TRBD2 | few | TRBJ2-7 | TRBV25-1 | TGTGCCAGCAGTGGGGACTATCCACTCTACGAGCAGTACTTC | CASSGDYPLYEQYF
TRBD1 | . | TRBJ1-1 | TRBV28 | TGTGCCAGCACTGACAGGGGGGTTGGGGCTTTCTTT | CASTDRGVGAFF
. | . | TRBJ1-4 | TRBV3-1/TRBV3-2 | TGTGCCAGCAGCCAAGACGTAGGGGGAAGGGGTAATGAAAAACTGTTTTTT | CASSQDVGGRGNEKLFF
. | . | TRBJ2-5 | TRBV30 | TGTGCCTGGAGTGTAAGTTTTTGGCCCTCTGAGGGAGAGACCCAGTACTTC | CAWSVSFWPSEGETQYF
TRBD2 | once | TRBJ2-1 | TRBV3-1/TRBV3-2 | TGTGCCAGCAGCCAAGTTGTTAATAGCGGGGGTGAGCAGTTCTTC | CASSQVVNSGGEQFF
. | . | TRBJ1-1 | TRBV5-1 | TGCGCCAGCAGCTTATTCCAGACAAGCATGAACACTGAAGCTTTCTTT | CASSLFQTSMNTEAFF
. | . | TRBJ1-5 | TRBV30 | TGTGCCTGGAGTGCCGACAGTAATCAGCCCCAGCATTTT | CAWSADSNQPQHF
TRBD2 | . | TRBJ2-1 | TRBV2 | TGTGCCAGCAGAATTACTAGCGGGAGGGCCAATGAGCAGTTCTTC | CASRITSGRANEQFF
. | . | TRBJ2-1 | TRBV10-2 | TGCGCCAGCAGTGAGTACGGGTTCTACAATGAGCAGTTCTTC | CASSEYGFYNEQFF
. | . | TRBJ1-4 | TRBV7-9 | TGTGCCAGCAGCTTGCTCACGGCAACTAATGAAAAACTGTTTTTT | CASSLLTATNEKLFF
TRBD2 | once | TRBJ2-3 | TRBV7-9 | TGTGCCAGCAGCTTCTCCGGGAGGGACACAGATACGCAGTATTTT | CASSFSGRDTDTQYF
TRBD1 | once | TRBJ1-1 | TRBV6-5 | TGTGCCAGCAGTTACTCAGGGGGCTCGATGAACACTGAAGCTTTCTTT | CASSYSGGSMNTEAFF